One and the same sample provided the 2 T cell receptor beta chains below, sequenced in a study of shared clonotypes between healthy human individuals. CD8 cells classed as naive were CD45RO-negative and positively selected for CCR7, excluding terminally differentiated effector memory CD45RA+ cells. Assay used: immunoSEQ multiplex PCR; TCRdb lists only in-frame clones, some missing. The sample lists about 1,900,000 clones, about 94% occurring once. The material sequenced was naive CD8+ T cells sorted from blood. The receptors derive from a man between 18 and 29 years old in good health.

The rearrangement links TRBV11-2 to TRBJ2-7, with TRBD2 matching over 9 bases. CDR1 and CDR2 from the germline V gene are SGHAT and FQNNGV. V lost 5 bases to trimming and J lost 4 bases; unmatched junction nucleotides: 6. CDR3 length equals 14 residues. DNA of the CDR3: TGTGCCAGCAGCGAGGGACTAGCAGATTACGAGCAGTACTTC. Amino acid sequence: CASSEGLADYEQYF.

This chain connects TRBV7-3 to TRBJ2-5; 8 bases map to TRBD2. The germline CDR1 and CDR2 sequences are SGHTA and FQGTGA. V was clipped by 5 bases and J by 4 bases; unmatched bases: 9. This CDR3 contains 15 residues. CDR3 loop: CASSPGGGLGETQYF. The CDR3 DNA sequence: TGTGCCAGCAGCCCCGGCGGGGGGCTTGGAGAGACCCAGTACTTC.